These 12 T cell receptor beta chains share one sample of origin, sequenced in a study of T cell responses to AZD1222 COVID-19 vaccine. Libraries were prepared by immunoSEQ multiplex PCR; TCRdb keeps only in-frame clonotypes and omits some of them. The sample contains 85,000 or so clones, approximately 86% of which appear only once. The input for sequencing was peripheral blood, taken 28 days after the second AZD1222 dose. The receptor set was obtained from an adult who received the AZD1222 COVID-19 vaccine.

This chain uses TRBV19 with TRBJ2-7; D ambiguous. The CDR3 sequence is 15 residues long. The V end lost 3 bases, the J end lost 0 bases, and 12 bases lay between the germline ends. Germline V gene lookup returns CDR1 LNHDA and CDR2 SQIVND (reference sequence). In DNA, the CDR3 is TGTGCCAGTAGTATTGAAGGAGCCGCCTCCTACGAGCAGTACTTC. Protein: CASSIEGAASYEQYF. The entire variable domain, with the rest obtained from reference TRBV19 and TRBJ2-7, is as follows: DGGITQSPKYLFRKEGQNVTLSCEQNLNHDAMYWYRQDPGQGLRLIYYSQIVNDFQKGDIAEGYSVSREKKESFPLTVTSAQKNPTAFYLCASSIEGAASYEQYFGPGTRLTVT.

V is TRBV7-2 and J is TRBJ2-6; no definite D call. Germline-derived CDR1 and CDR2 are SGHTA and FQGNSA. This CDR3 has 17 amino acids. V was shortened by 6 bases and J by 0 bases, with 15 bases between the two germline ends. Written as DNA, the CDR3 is TGTGCCAGCAGTAAGGAAAGGCCTGCCTCTGGGGCCAACGTCCTGACTTTC. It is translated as CASSKERPASGANVLTF.

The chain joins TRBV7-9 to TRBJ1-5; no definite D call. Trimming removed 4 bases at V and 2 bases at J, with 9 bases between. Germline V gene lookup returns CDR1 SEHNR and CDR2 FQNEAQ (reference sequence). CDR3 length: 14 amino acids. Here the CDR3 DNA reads TGTGCCAGCAGCTCAGGATTTCGCAATCAGCCCCAGCATTTT. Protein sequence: CASSSGFRNQPQHF.

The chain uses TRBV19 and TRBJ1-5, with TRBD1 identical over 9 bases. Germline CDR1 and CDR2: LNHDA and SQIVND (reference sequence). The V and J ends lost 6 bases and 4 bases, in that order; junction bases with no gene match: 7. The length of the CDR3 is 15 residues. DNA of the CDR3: TGTGCCAGTAGACACCGGGACAGGGAGAATCAGCCCCAGCATTTT. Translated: CASRHRDRENQPQHF.

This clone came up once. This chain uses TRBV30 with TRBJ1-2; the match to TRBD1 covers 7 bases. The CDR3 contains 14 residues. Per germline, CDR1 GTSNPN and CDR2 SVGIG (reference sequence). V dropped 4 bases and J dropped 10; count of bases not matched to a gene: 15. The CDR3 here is CAWTVRGTVGPYTF. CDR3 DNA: TGTGCCTGGACCGTAAGGGGGACAGTCGGTCCCTACACCTTC.

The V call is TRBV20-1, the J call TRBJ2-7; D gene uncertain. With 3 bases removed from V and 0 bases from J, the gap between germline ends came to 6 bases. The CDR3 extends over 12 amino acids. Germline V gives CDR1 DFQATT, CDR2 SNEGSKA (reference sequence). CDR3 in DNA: TGCAGTGCTAGTTCCGGCTCCTACGAGCAGTACTTC. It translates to CSASSGSYEQYF.

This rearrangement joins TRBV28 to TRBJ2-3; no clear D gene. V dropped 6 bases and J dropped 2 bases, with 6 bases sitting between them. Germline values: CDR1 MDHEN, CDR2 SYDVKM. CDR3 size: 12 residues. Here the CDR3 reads CASSIDTDTQYF. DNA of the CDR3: TGTGCCAGCAGCATCGACACAGATACGCAGTATTTT.

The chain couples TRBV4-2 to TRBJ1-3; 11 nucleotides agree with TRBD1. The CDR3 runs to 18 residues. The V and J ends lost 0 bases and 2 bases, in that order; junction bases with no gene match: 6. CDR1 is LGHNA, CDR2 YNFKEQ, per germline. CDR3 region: CASSQDWDRGKTGNTIYF. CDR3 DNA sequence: TGTGCCAGCAGCCAAGATTGGGACAGGGGGAAGACTGGAAACACCATATATTTT.

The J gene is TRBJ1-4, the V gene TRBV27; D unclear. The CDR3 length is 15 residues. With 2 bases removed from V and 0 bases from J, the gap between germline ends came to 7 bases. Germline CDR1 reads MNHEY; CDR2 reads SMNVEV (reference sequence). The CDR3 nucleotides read TGTGCCAGCAGTTTACAGGTCTCAACTAATGAAAAACTGTTTTTT. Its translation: CASSLQVSTNEKLFF.

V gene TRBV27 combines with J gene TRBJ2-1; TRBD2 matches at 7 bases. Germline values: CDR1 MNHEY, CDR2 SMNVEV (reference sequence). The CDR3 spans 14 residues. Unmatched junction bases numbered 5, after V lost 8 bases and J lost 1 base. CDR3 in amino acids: CASRAGTSYNEQFF. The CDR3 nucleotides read TGTGCCAGCCGAGCGGGGACTTCCTACAATGAGCAGTTCTTC.

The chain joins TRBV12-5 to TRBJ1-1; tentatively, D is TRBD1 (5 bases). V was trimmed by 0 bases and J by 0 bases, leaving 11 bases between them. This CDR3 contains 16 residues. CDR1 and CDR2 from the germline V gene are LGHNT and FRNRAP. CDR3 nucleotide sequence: TGTGCTAGTGGTTTGGTAGTAGGGGCGGTGAACACTGAAGCTTTCTTT. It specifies CASGLVVGAVNTEAFF.

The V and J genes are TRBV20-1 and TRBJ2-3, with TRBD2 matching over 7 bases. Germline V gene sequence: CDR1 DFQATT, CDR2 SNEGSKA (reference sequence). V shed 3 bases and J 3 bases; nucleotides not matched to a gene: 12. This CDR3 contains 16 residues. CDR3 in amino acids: CSASSSGGSLTDTQYF. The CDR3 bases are TGCAGTGCTAGTTCGAGTGGCGGGAGTCTGACAGATACGCAGTATTTT.